This T cell receptor beta chain was obtained from a study of persistence of HIV-infected CD4 T cells (dated by TCRdb to 2020 to 2021). For the wider study: Participants had been on suppressive ART for a median of 8 years. Apart from a couple of participants who underwent leukapheresis at a single time point, peripheral blood samples of up to about 180 mL were collected from participants at multiple time points. Anti-CD3/anti-CD28 stimulation activated a higher proportion of cells, with a lower memory fraction, than antigen stimulation. CMV- and HIV-1 Gag-responding CD4+ T cells were isolated from ART-treated individuals so that antigen-driven clonal expansion of HIV-1-infected cells could be examined. The clonality of all cells in each sorted population was measured by TCRbeta sequencing, and the clonality of infected cells was measured by proviral sequencing. In the cross-participant TCR cluster analysis, roughly 8 participants were included for CMV and roughly 7 participants were included for Gag.

Here is what the overall study found, with its caveats: Because the TCR analyses were done in bulk, restricting them to just the rare CMV-responding cells that actually carried HIV-1 proviruses was not possible. A correlation was observed between TCR oligoclonality and proviral oligoclonality within the same sorted populations. Enrichment of degenerate expanded CDR3beta sequences was found in antigen-responding cells, suggesting convergent selection of CD4+ responses to CMV and Gag. Only a small number of individuals took part in the study, and the range of antigens tested was limited. Significantly lower TCRbeta richness was observed in CMV- and Gag-responding cells than in anti-CD3/anti-CD28-responding cells, and higher oligoclonality was observed in CMV-responding cells than in CD3/CD28-stimulated and Gag-responding cells.

To note about this clone: Its antigen is not yet known. No per-base quality is available; no much larger clone lies one base away.

The CDR3 measures 13 amino acids from cysteine to phenylalanine. CDR3 DNA only is kept here, 39 bases in frame from base 1. The V end loses 3 bases and the J end loses 5 bases, and a stretch of 12 bases separates them. The immunoSEQ hsTCRB assay version 4, run in survey mode, was used to sequence TCRbeta repertoires from genomic DNA. For TCRbeta sequencing, genomic DNA was diluted to roughly 9.4 ng/uL, with up to 1 ug used per sample. Per the original workflow: TCRbeta data analysis was done in ImmunoSeq Analyzer 3.0, and diversity was calculated on productive nucleotide rearrangements. Using the Immunarch R package, lower-bound TCR diversity was estimated with the improved Chao index and clonality was estimated with the Gini coefficient. Nucleotide rearrangements that differed but encoded the same CDR3beta amino acid sequence were counted as separate clonotypes. TCRbeta sequences significantly enriched in antigen-responding cells relative to anti-CD3/anti-CD28-activated cells were identified by differential abundance analysis. TCRs were clustered by predicted peptide-MHC specificity with GLIPH2, both within individual participants and across merged participant data sets. This is the immuneACCESS table as TCRdb keeps it, with only in-frame sequences that have V and J called. A part of the clones is gone; compared with another copy, unresolved V genes explain less than half, and the rest is unexplained. V and J calls plus clone size are reproduced from that table; the DNA served to infer D and trimming. The sample has some 40,000 clones on record, 90% to 95% of them singletons. The ten most abundant clones make up 1.8% of the sample.

Taken with the paper, the label for treatment or condition translates to: suppressive antiretroviral therapy. As a nonspecific positive control representing the CD4+ T cell repertoire, the cells were stimulated with anti-CD3/anti-CD28 magnetic beads. CD4+ T cells that responded were sorted based on upregulation of both CD40 ligand and CD69. Participants were HIV-1-infected adults who started suppressive ART during chronic infection. For at least 4 years, participants had undetectable plasma HIV-1 RNA, below 50 copies/mL. To be included, a participant needed positive CMV serology and a CD4+ T cell count above 400 cells/uL. Before stimulation, PBMCs were isolated using density centrifugation and then depleted of CD8+ T cells. For roughly 20 hours, CD8-depleted PBMCs were stimulated with anti-CD28/CD49d costimulation, a CD40-blocking antibody, and enfuvirtide, which was added to prevent new infections. Sorting was done on either a Beckman Coulter MoFlo Legacy or an XDP sorter, and propidium iodide was used to exclude dead cells. Genomic DNA was extracted using the QIAamp DNA Mini Kit for samples with more than one million cells and using the Quick-DNA Microprep Kit for all other samples.

This receptor was taken from an adult man with HIV who was CMV-seropositive. The material was CD4+ T cells sorted from PBMCs after approximately 19-hour stimulation, obtained from a patient who received antiretroviral therapy. The label giving this sample's cell subset or site can be read as: CD40L+CD69+ CD4 T cells responding to anti-CD3/anti-CD28 beads, representing the overall repertoire. In this chain, TRBV5-3 is recombined with TRBJ2-7, with the D segment identity uncertain. TRBV5-3 is noted as an ORF with a role that remains uncertain. The CDR3 reads CARSSSSVDEQYF. The DNA sequence is given as TGTGCCAGAAGCTCCTCGTCTGTAGACGAGCAGTACTTC.